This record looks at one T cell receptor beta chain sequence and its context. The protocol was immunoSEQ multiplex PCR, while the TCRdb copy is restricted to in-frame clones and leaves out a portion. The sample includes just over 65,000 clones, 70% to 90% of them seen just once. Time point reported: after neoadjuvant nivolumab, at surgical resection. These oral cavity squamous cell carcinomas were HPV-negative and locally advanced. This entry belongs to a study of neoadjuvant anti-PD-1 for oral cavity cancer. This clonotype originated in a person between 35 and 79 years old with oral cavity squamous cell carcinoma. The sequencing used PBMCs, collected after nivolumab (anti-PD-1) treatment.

CDR3 nucleotides: TGTGCCAGCAGCTCAACAGCCCTGGGCAGGGGGATGAACACTGAAGCTTTCTTT. It encodes CASSSTALGRGMNTEAFF. The chain couples TRBV7-9 to TRBJ1-1, with 7 bases identical to TRBD1. Germline lookup yields CDR1 SEHNR and CDR2 FQNEAQ (reference sequence). CDR3 length equals 18 residues. V shed 4 bases, J shed 0 bases, and the junction held 14 bases outside the gene matches.